The clone carrying this T cell receptor (beta chain) occurred many times. Antigen specificity is unknown. This CDR3 has 17 residues. Trimming took off 3 bases at V and 5 bases at J, with 24 bases between the two ends. Germline V gives CDR1 DFQATT, CDR2 SNEGSKA (reference sequence). CDR3 regions were amplified by Arm-PCR using iRepertoire HTBI primers to build TCR beta libraries. TCRdb called the multiplex PCR reads again in MiXCR, with one record for every CDR3 protein. The sample consists of 250,000 or so distinct CDR3 sequences, over 20% of them appearing once. These data are taken from a study of regulatory T cells in long-lasting Graves disease. Turning to the study itself: Less than 3 months of antithyroid drugs had been taken by newly diagnosed Graves' patients. The study's findings and limits: Possibly, accuracy suffered from the small sample size. TRBV28, TRBJ1-2 and TRBJ2-5 were favored in persistent disease.

Documented time point: newly diagnosed GD, antithyroid drugs for less than 3 months. PBMCs provided the RNA from which the TCR library was made. All patients originated from an endocrinology department located in Xi'an, China. This receptor was taken from a female donor with Graves disease. The J gene is TRBJ2-3, the V gene TRBV20-1; the D gene is possibly TRBD2 (6 bases). The sequences come from peripheral blood mononuclear cells (PBMCs), collected at new diagnosis, from a patient treated with antithyroid drugs. The CDR3 reads CSARMRGLTGERDTQYF. The CDR3 DNA reads as TGCAGTGCTAGGATGAGAGGGTTGACGGGGGAGCGAGATACGCAGTATTTT.